The next 20 T cell receptor beta chains were all read from a single sample in a study of lymphopenia after photon versus proton radiotherapy. The assay was immunoSEQ multiplex PCR, and TCRdb's table has in-frame clones only and misses some. The sample lists about 29,000 clones; approximately 90% were seen once. Material: peripheral blood, obtained from a patient treated with proton-based radiotherapy. The receptors originated from a woman in her sixties or seventies with cholangiocarcinoma. Some clones in this sample may be carry-over from other donors' samples.

V usage is TRBV6-5 and J usage is TRBJ2-6; the D is unclear. Germline assignment: CDR1 MNHEY and CDR2 SVGAGI. The CDR3 consists of 16 residues. Trimming pared 0 bases from V and 2 bases from J, leaving 8 bases between. The CDR3 region has the DNA TGTGCCAGCAGTTACTCAGCCAGCGCTGGGGCCAACGTCCTGACTTTC. Its translation: CASSYSASAGANVLTF.

The chain employs TRBV11-2 and TRBJ2-5; either TRBD1 or TRBD2 may supply D (5 bases each). The CDR3 has 15 amino acids. Germline loops: CDR1 SGHAT, CDR2 FQNNGV. V lost 2 bases, J lost 5 bases, and 15 bases lay in between. DNA of the CDR3: TGTGCCAGCAGCTTATCTGTCGGGACGATGGAGACCCAGTACTTC. Translation: CASSLSVGTMETQYF.

This clone was detected only a few times. The chain uses TRBV15 and TRBJ1-2; the D gene is possibly TRBD1 (5 bases). Trimming took 1 base from V and 4 from J, leaving 7 bases between them. Germline V gene data show CDR1 as LNHNV and CDR2 as YYDKDF (reference sequence). The CDR3 consists of 13 residues. CDR3 loop: CATSRAQGYGYTF. In DNA form, the CDR3 reads TGTGCCACCAGCAGAGCCCAGGGCTATGGCTACACCTTC.

The J gene is TRBJ2-3, the V gene TRBV7-2; D might be TRBD1 or TRBD2, each matching 6 bases. The CDR3 covers 15 residues. V gave up 5 bases and J gave up 5 bases, with 17 bases separating them. CDR1 is SGHTA and CDR2 is FQGNSA in the germline V gene. The CDR3 protein is CASSPGAGQGDTQYF. The CDR3 nucleotides are TGTGCCAGCAGCCCGGGGGCAGGGCAGGGAGATACGCAGTATTTT.

The V call is TRBV27, the J call TRBJ2-1, with 7 bases identical to TRBD1. From germline, CDR1 is MNHEY and CDR2 SMNVEV (reference sequence). J gave up 9 bases and V 5 bases, and 19 bases lay outside the gene matches. The CDR3 extends over 17 amino acids. CDR3 bases: TGTGCCAGCAGTAACGACAGGGCTGGTGGTCGACATGGTGAGCAGTTCTTC. This gives the protein CASSNDRAGGRHGEQFF.

The rearrangement uses TRBV19 and TRBJ2-5; no reliable D call. Germline-derived CDR1 and CDR2 are LNHDA and SQIVND (reference sequence). V was pared by 3 bases and J by 4 bases, with 9 bases between. This CDR3 region has 13 residues. This CDR3 reads CASSMTIGETQYF. The CDR3 DNA reads as TGTGCCAGTAGTATGACAATTGGAGAGACCCAGTACTTC.

The chain carries TRBV2 and TRBJ2-7, with 8 bases lining up with TRBD1. Germline-derived CDR1 and CDR2 are SNHLY and FYNNEI. Losses at the gene ends were 5 bases for V and 3 bases for J; bases not matched to a gene: 6. This CDR3 spans 14 amino acids. CDR3: CASSWDRRYYEQYF. The DNA for the CDR3 is TGTGCCAGCAGTTGGGACAGGAGGTACTACGAGCAGTACTTC.

This clone was seen a handful of times. This rearrangement joins TRBV11-3 to TRBJ2-7, with 8 bases identical to TRBD1. After removal of 5 bases from V and 1 base from J, the junction contained 4 bases not matched to a gene. Germline CDR1 and CDR2: SGHNT and YENEEA. The CDR3 sequence is 14 residues long. In nucleotides, the CDR3 is TGTGCCAGCAGCAAGCGACAGGGGTCCTACGAGCAGTACTTC. This codes for CASSKRQGSYEQYF. Based on the CDR3 plus reference TRBV11-3 and TRBJ2-7, the full variable domain is EAGVVQSPRYKIIEKKQPVAFWCNPISGHNTLYWYLQNLGQGPELLIRYENEEAVDDSQLPKDRFSAERLKGVDSTLKIQPAELGDSAVYLCASSKRQGSYEQYFGPGTRLTVT.

The rearrangement links TRBV5-5 to TRBJ1-3; 11 bases are shared with TRBD1. CDR1 SGHKS and CDR2 YYEKEE come from the germline V gene (reference sequence). CDR3 size: 17 residues. With 4 bases clipped from V and 3 bases from J, the junction kept 9 bases outside the gene matches. The CDR3 spells CASSLRTGGAGGNTIYF. Here the CDR3 DNA reads TGTGCCAGCAGCCTTAGGACAGGGGGCGCGGGTGGAAACACCATATATTTT.

This rearrangement joins TRBV7-2 to TRBJ2-5; TRBD1 matches at 8 bases. Germline assignment: CDR1 SGHTA and CDR2 FQGNSA. The CDR3 consists of 15 residues. Trimming took 5 bases from V and 2 from J; bases not matched to a gene: 7. CDR3 in amino acids: CASSLLGQGQETQYF. In DNA, the CDR3 is TGTGCCAGCAGCCTACTAGGACAGGGACAAGAGACCCAGTACTTC.

This clone was recorded only once. The V and J genes are TRBV9 and TRBJ2-2; 14 bases map to TRBD2. The germline CDR1 and CDR2 sequences are SGDLS and YYNGEE. V lost 3 bases, J lost 5 bases, and 9 bases stayed unmatched. The CDR3 totals 18 residues. The CDR3 coding sequence is TGTGCCAGCAGCGCCGGGGGACTAGCGGGAGTTTGGACCGGGGAGCTGTTTTTT. It yields the protein CASSAGGLAGVWTGELFF.

The chain joins TRBV9 to TRBJ2-5; D not resolved. This CDR3 is built from 14 residues. Germline CDR1 and CDR2: SGDLS and YYNGEE. V gave up 0 bases and J gave up 1 base, with 7 bases separating them. CDR3 nucleotide sequence: TGTGCCAGCAGCGTAGGGGTAGGCCAAGAGACCCAGTACTTC. It codes for CASSVGVGQETQYF.

The chain uses TRBV5-1 and TRBJ2-3; TRBD1 might be the D (5 bases). The V gene's germline CDR1 is SGHRS and CDR2 YFSETQ. Trimming left V 3 bases short and J 2 bases short, with 16 bases between. The CDR3 loop spans 16 amino acids. CDR3 protein: CASSSPPDSPTDTQYF. The CDR3 DNA follows: TGCGCCAGCAGCTCGCCGCCCGACAGTCCCACAGATACGCAGTATTTT.

The V and J genes are TRBV11-3 and TRBJ2-1, with D maybe TRBD2 (6 bases). From germline, CDR1 is SGHNT and CDR2 YENEEA. The CDR3 covers 14 residues. Between the trimmed V and J ends, which lost 1 base and 3 bases, there was a span of 7 bases. The CDR3 nucleotides are TGTGCCAGCAGCTTAGGGGGGGACTACAATGAGCAGTTCTTC. Translating it yields CASSLGGDYNEQFF.

The rearrangement links TRBV7-2 to TRBJ1-1; D not resolved. Trimming removed 5 bases at V and 11 bases at J, with 15 bases between. The germline CDR1 and CDR2 sequences are SGHTA and FQGNSA. This CDR3 region has 12 residues. The CDR3 sequence is CASSIGYGPAFF. DNA for the CDR3: TGTGCCAGCAGCATTGGATACGGTCCGGCTTTCTTT. Full variable domain (missing parts from reference TRBV7-2 and TRBJ1-1): GAGVSQSPSNKVTEKGKDVELRCDPISGHTALYWYRQSLGQGLEFLIYFQGNSAPDKSGLPSDRFSAERTGGSVSTLTIQRTQQEDSAVYLCASSIGYGPAFFGQGTRLTVV.

V gene TRBV12-5 combines with J gene TRBJ2-7; 11 bases map to TRBD2. CDR1 is LGHNT, CDR2 FRNRAP, per germline. V dropped 3 bases and J dropped 3; count of bases not matched to a gene: 7. The CDR3 consists of 16 residues. As DNA, the CDR3 is TGTGCTAGTGGTTTCTCACTAGCGGGGGAGAACTACGAGCAGTACTTC. Its protein product is CASGFSLAGENYEQYF.

This clone has just a few counts. The chain carries TRBV5-1 and TRBJ1-5; tentatively, D is TRBD1 (6 bases). Trimming removed 3 bases from V and 7 bases from J, with 20 bases in between. Germline assignment: CDR1 SGHRS and CDR2 YFSETQ. CDR3 size: 16 residues. CDR3 coding DNA: TGCGCCAGCAGCTGGGGGGGCCCGGGGGCAGAGCAGCCCCAGCATTTT. Translation: CASSWGGPGAEQPQHF.

This sequence joins TRBV5-1 and TRBJ2-1, with 8 bases that match TRBD1. V shed 4 bases and J 0 bases; nucleotides not matched to a gene: 6. The CDR3 length is 16 residues. Germline assignment: CDR1 SGHRS and CDR2 YFSETQ. This CDR3 reads CASSPGTGGSYNEQFF. CDR3 nucleotides: TGCGCCAGCAGCCCGGGGACAGGTGGCTCCTACAATGAGCAGTTCTTC.

The table lists this clone with a count of one. CDR3 amino acids: CASRDALTNEKLFF. The CDR3 nucleotides read TGTGCCAGCCGGGACGCACTGACTAATGAAAAACTGTTTTTT. This chain connects TRBV6-1 to TRBJ1-4; TRBD1 might be the D (5 bases). The V end lost 8 bases, the J end lost 2 bases, and 12 bases lay between the germline ends. The CDR3 contains 14 residues. Germline V CDR1 and CDR2: MNHNS, SASEGT.

This clone appeared a single time. The CDR3 here is CASTPGPTHWNTEAFF. DNA of the CDR3: TGTGCCAGCACTCCGGGCCCTACACACTGGAACACTGAAGCTTTCTTT. J is TRBJ1-1 and V is TRBV27, with D uncertain. Trimming removed 7 bases from V and 1 base from J, with 19 bases in between. This CDR3 has 16 amino acids. The germline V gene has CDR1 MNHEY and CDR2 SMNVEV (reference sequence).